The table lists the clone carrying this T cell receptor (beta chain) with a few counts. These data originate in a study of blood T cell repertoires in COVID-19. On the study more broadly: T cells, B-cell-depleted T cells, or PBMCs provided the cDNA or gDNA that served as material.

This CDR3 has 14 amino acids. Per germline, CDR1 SQVTM and CDR2 ANQGSEA. V was pared by 4 bases and J by 2 bases, with 4 bases of the junction left unmatched. In the original processing: Reference gene primer amplification in the assay estimated nucleated cell counts. The data were produced by immunoSEQ multiplex PCR, yet TCRdb's version contains in-frame clones alone and is incomplete. From that table come the V and J calls and clone size; the DNA was used to work out D and trimming. The table lists 140,000 to 150,000 clones, 70% to 90% of them singletons. Material: peripheral blood. The chain carries TRBV29-1 and TRBJ1-5; 8 nucleotides line up with TRBD1. The receptor was derived from a man between 65 and 85 years old with acute or convalescent COVID-19. For the CDR3, the DNA is TGCAGCGTTGCGGACAGGGTAGGCAATCAGCCCCAGCATTTT. Translation: CSVADRVGNQPQHF.